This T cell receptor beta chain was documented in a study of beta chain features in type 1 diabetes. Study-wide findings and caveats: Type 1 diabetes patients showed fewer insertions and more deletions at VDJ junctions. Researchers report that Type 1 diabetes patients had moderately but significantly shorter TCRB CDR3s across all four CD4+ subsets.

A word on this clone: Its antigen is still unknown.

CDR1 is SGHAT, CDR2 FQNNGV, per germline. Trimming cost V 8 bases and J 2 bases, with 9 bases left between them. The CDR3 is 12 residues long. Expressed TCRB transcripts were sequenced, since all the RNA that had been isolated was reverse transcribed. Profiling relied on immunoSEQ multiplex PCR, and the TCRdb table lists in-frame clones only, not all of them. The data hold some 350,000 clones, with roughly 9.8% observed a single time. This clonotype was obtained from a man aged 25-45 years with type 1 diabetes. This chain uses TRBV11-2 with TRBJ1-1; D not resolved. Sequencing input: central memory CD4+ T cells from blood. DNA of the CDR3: TGTGCCAGCGGCGGGTTAAACACTGAAGCTTTCTTT. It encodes CASGGLNTEAFF.